Shown below are 19 T cell receptor beta chains from a single sample sequenced in a study of blood T cell repertoires in COVID-19. Here immunoSEQ multiplex PCR was the method, and the copy in TCRdb shows in-frame clones only, minus some. The sample includes roughly 250,000 clones, roughly 84% seen only once; the top ten take 2% to 2.5%. The material sequenced was peripheral blood. Source of these receptors: a woman aged 40 to 50 who had recovered from COVID-19.

This clone was recorded only once. The gene calls are TRBV19 and TRBJ1-2; tentative D call: TRBD1 (6 bases). V lost 11 bases and J lost 4, with 17 bases in between. This CDR3 is built from 13 residues. Germline V lookup: CDR1 LNHDA, CDR2 SQIVND (reference sequence). CDR3 coding DNA: TGTGCCTACCGAAAACAGGGCCTCTATGGCTACACCTTC. Its protein product is CAYRKQGLYGYTF.

The CDR3 nucleotides read TGTGCCAGTAGTAACGGAGCGGCGTTCACAGATACGCAGTATTTT. This codes for CASSNGAAFTDTQYF. The V gene is TRBV19, the J gene TRBJ2-3; possibly TRBD2 for D (5 bases). The CDR3 spans 15 residues. Germline CDR1 and CDR2: LNHDA and SQIVND (reference sequence). The V end lost 4 bases, the J end lost 2 bases, and 13 bases lay between the germline ends.

The rearrangement joins TRBV19 to TRBJ2-1; maybe TRBD1 (6 bases). V shed 6 bases and J shed 4 bases, with 16 bases lying between them. The CDR3 is 15 amino acids. Germline assignment: CDR1 LNHDA and CDR2 SQIVND (reference sequence). This CDR3 is CASSREDRPYNEQFF. The CDR3 DNA reads TGTGCCAGTAGCCGCGAAGACAGGCCATACAATGAGCAGTTCTTC.

The rearrangement uses TRBV4-3 and TRBJ2-3; D is perhaps TRBD2 (5 bases). The germline V gene has CDR1 LGHNA and CDR2 YSLEER. The CDR3 has 14 residues. Trimming left V 1 base short and J 7 bases short, with 12 bases between. The CDR3 is CASSQALRDHTQYF. CDR3 bases: TGCGCCAGCAGCCAAGCCCTCCGGGATCATACGCAGTATTTT.

This chain uses TRBV7-9 with TRBJ1-2; 8 bases fit TRBD1. CDR1 and CDR2 from the germline V gene are SEHNR and FQNEAQ (reference sequence). The CDR3 consists of 13 residues. The J segment lost 7 bases and the V segment lost 5 bases, leaving 6 bases of the junction unmatched. For the CDR3, the DNA is TGTGCCAGCAGCCCGGACAGGGTGGGTGGCTACACCTTC. This translates into CASSPDRVGGYTF.

The genes are TRBV21-1 and TRBJ2-2; the table's D call of TRBD1 was not tested on the DNA. TRBV21-1 is a pseudogene. There are 21 residues in the CDR3. In DNA, the CDR3 is TGTGCCAGCAGCAAAGAGGAAAAGAGGACAGGGCGCTACAGTAACACCGGGGAGCTGTTTTTT. It is translated as CASSKEEKRTGRYSNTGELFF.

The rearrangement uses TRBV5-5 and TRBJ2-7, with 9 bases identical to TRBD2. V gave up 3 bases and J gave up 0 bases; unmatched junction bases: 4. The length of the CDR3 is 15 residues. Germline lookup yields CDR1 SGHKS and CDR2 YYEKEE (reference sequence). In DNA, the CDR3 is TGTGCCAGCAGCTCTACTAGCGGGTTCTCCTACGAGCAGTACTTC. Translation: CASSSTSGFSYEQYF.

V gene TRBV5-1 combines with J gene TRBJ2-1; 10 bases are shared with TRBD1. Germline V gene sequence: CDR1 SGHRS, CDR2 YFSETQ. The CDR3 is 15 residues long. The ends lost 3 bases at V and 5 bases at J; junction bases unmatched: 5. The CDR3 region is CASSWRTGGNNEQFF. In DNA form, the CDR3 reads TGCGCCAGCAGCTGGAGGACAGGGGGAAACAATGAGCAGTTCTTC.

V usage is TRBV9 and J usage is TRBJ1-2; TRBD1 agrees at 8 bases. Germline V gene sequence: CDR1 SGDLS, CDR2 YYNGEE. The trim removed 3 bases at V and 14 bases at J, leaving 6 bases unmatched. The CDR3 is 11 amino acids. CDR3 loop: CASSGTGIYTF. CDR3 coding DNA: TGTGCCAGCAGCGGGACAGGGATCTATACCTTC.

The V gene is TRBV7-2, the J gene TRBJ1-5; no firm D call. V dropped 5 bases and J dropped 4 bases, with 9 bases sitting between them. Germline V gene lookup returns CDR1 SGHTA and CDR2 FQGNSA. The CDR3 has 13 amino acids. CDR3: CASSPFRNQPQHF. CDR3 sequence (DNA): TGTGCCAGCAGCCCTTTCAGGAATCAGCCCCAGCATTTT.

A single count supports this clone. The rearrangement joins TRBV19 to TRBJ1-2; D uncertain. V was clipped by 5 bases and J by 4 bases, with 8 bases between them. Germline V gene lookup returns CDR1 LNHDA and CDR2 SQIVND (reference sequence). This CDR3 comprises 12 residues. The CDR3 region has the DNA TGTGCCAGTAGTCGGTCCTCCTATGGCTACACCTTC. This translates into CASSRSSYGYTF.

The chain combines TRBV15 with TRBJ2-7; D is possibly TRBD2 (7 bases). This CDR3 has 15 amino acids. The ends were cut back, 0 bases at V and 5 bases at J, with 14 bases in the middle. The V gene's germline CDR1 is LNHNV and CDR2 YYDKDF (reference sequence). The CDR3 DNA is TGTGCCACCAGCAGAGATTACGGGGGGCAAGACGAGCAGTACTTC. Protein sequence: CATSRDYGGQDEQYF.

V gene TRBV7-2 combines with J gene TRBJ2-1; TRBD2 matches 11 bases. Germline V gives CDR1 SGHTA, CDR2 FQGNSA. The CDR3 consists of 16 residues. Trimming cost V 1 base and J 5 bases; bases outside gene matches: 4. The CDR3 sequence is CASSLGLAGSHNEQFF. The CDR3 nucleotides are TGTGCCAGCAGCTTAGGACTAGCGGGGTCCCACAATGAGCAGTTCTTC.

V and J are TRBV28 and TRBJ2-7; D perhaps matches TRBD1 (5 bases). The CDR3 sequence is 15 residues long. Germline loops: CDR1 MDHEN, CDR2 SYDVKM. Trimming left V 4 bases short and J 3 bases short, with 16 bases between. The CDR3 DNA follows: TGTGCCAGCAGTTCCAAACAGGAGCTGATCTACGAGCAGTACTTC. Translation gives CASSSKQELIYEQYF.

The rearrangement links TRBV7-8 to TRBJ1-1, with 8 bases lining up with TRBD1. Germline lookup yields CDR1 SGHVS and CDR2 FQNEAQ. This CDR3 is built from 16 residues. V trimming: 4 bases; J trimming: 4 bases; junction bases outside the gene matches: 11. The CDR3 coding sequence is TGTGCCAGCAGCTCCGTCCTGGGCAGGGGGCTCACTGAAGCTTTCTTT. It yields the protein CASSSVLGRGLTEAFF.

The V and J genes are TRBV24-1 and TRBJ2-7, with 9 bases identical to TRBD1. This CDR3 is built from 12 residues. Trimming cost V 9 bases and J 3 bases; bases outside gene matches: 2. Germline CDR1 KGHDR, CDR2 SFDVKD. CDR3 bases: TGTGCCACCGGGGGACAGGGCTACGAGCAGTACTTC. Its protein product is CATGGQGYEQYF.

This clone was detected only a few times. This chain links TRBV18 with TRBJ1-2; D is perhaps TRBD1 (6 bases). In germline, CDR1 is KGHSH, CDR2 LQKENI. Trimming left V 3 bases short and J 8 bases short, with 19 bases between. CDR3 length: 15 amino acids. Here the CDR3 DNA reads TGTGCCAGCTCACCCAGGGGTCCGGGTACGGACGGCTACACCTTC. The encoded protein is CASSPRGPGTDGYTF.

V usage is TRBV7-9 and J usage is TRBJ1-2; the D is unclear. This CDR3 comprises 14 residues. Trimming cost V 5 bases and J 1 base, with 11 bases left between them. CDR1 is SEHNR and CDR2 is FQNEAQ in the germline V gene (reference sequence). This CDR3 reads CASSQSDFNYGYTF. The CDR3 nucleotides are TGTGCCAGCAGCCAATCCGACTTTAACTATGGCTACACCTTC.

The V call is TRBV6-5, the J call TRBJ1-2; D is perhaps TRBD1 (5 bases). From germline, CDR1 is MNHEY and CDR2 SVGAGI. The germline V and J ends were trimmed by 6 bases and 8 bases, with 22 bases remaining between them. The CDR3 is 15 amino acids. The CDR3 DNA is TGTGCCAGCAGCCGCACCCGGCTCACAGGATTCGGCTACACCTTC. Translated: CASSRTRLTGFGYTF.